The 12 T cell receptor beta chains in this list originate from one sample, sequenced in a study of cytomegalovirus exposure and HLA in healthy donors (dated by TCRdb to the late 2010s). Receptor libraries were prepared by the immunoSEQ multiplex PCR assay. The multiplex PCR relied on a mix of 60 forward primers for TCR Vbeta segments and 13 reverse primers for TCR Jbeta segments. Drawn from immuneACCESS, this table holds only the in-frame rearrangements with V and J called that TCRdb kept. Clones are partly lost; checked studies trace under half to an unresolved V gene and leave the rest unexplained. In this sample the table shows 120,000 or so clones, over 70% of which occur a single time. The ten largest clones capture about 3.9% of the sample. Sequencing input: PBMCs. Receptors were obtained from a man between 18 and 29 years old in good health and CMV-seropositive.

This sequence joins TRBV5-6 and TRBJ2-7; 8 bases match TRBD1. The CDR3 contains 16 residues. Trimming took 4 bases from V and 3 from J; bases not matched to a gene: 12. Looked up from germline, CDR1 is SGHDT and CDR2 is YYEEEE. The CDR3 protein is CASSLSPDRVRYEQYF. CDR3 sequence (DNA): TGTGCCAGCAGCCTGAGTCCGGACAGGGTTCGCTACGAGCAGTACTTC.

The CDR3 region is CASSILIAGGSTDTQYF. The CDR3 DNA reads as TGTGCCAGTAGTATTCTGATAGCGGGGGGGAGCACAGATACGCAGTATTTT. The chain combines TRBV19 with TRBJ2-3; 11 nucleotides agree with TRBD2. CDR3 length: 17 residues. Germline V gene lookup returns CDR1 LNHDA and CDR2 SQIVND (reference sequence). V dropped 3 bases and J dropped 0; count of bases not matched to a gene: 5.

The DNA for the CDR3 is TGTGCCAGCAGCTTCTCCATGAGGTTAGCCTACAATGAGCAGTTCTTC. Translated, it gives CASSFSMRLAYNEQFF. The chain recombines TRBV7-8 with TRBJ2-1; D is undetermined. CDR1 is SGHVS, CDR2 FQNEAQ, per germline. The CDR3 is 16 amino acids. Trimming removed 3 bases from V and 2 bases from J, with 14 bases in between.

This clone was recorded a few times. CDR3 DNA: TGCAGTGCTACAGGGTCTGTGGCCGCTTTCTTT. Translated: CSATGSVAAFF. The V gene is TRBV20-1, the J gene TRBJ1-1, with D tentatively TRBD1 (5 bases). This CDR3 comprises 11 residues. Germline CDR1 DFQATT, CDR2 SNEGSKA (reference sequence). Trimming stripped 4 bases from V and 11 bases from J, with 14 bases between.

The genes are TRBV5-1 and TRBJ2-5; 9 nucleotides match TRBD1. The CDR3 is 15 amino acids. Germline CDR1 and CDR2: SGHRS and YFSETQ. V was pared by 0 bases and J by 4 bases, with 4 bases of the junction left unmatched. The CDR3 loop reads CASSLAGGQGETQYF. CDR3 DNA: TGCGCCAGCAGCTTGGCAGGGGGACAGGGAGAGACCCAGTACTTC.

The chain is built from TRBV7-2 and TRBJ1-1; 8 nucleotides agree with TRBD1. V dropped 3 bases and J dropped 6; count of bases not matched to a gene: 3. The CDR3 covers 13 residues. Looked up from germline, CDR1 is SGHTA and CDR2 is FQGNSA. This chain's CDR3 is CASSFLQGAEAFF. CDR3 sequence (DNA): TGTGCCAGCAGCTTCCTACAGGGGGCTGAAGCTTTCTTT. The full variable domain, its missing parts supplied by reference TRBV7-2 and TRBJ1-1, is GAGVSQSPSNKVTEKGKDVELRCDPISGHTALYWYRQSLGQGLEFLIYFQGNSAPDKSGLPSDRFSAERTGGSVSTLTIQRTQQEDSAVYLCASSFLQGAEAFFGQGTRLTVV.

V gene TRBV30 combines with J gene TRBJ1-5; D gene uncertain. The CDR3 length is 13 residues. Trimming removed 0 bases at V and 5 bases at J, with 8 bases between. Germline lookup yields CDR1 GTSNPN and CDR2 SVGIG (reference sequence). CDR3 region: CAWSVTGDQPQHF. As DNA, the CDR3 is TGTGCCTGGAGTGTAACCGGGGATCAGCCCCAGCATTTT. Combining the CDR3 with reference TRBV30 and TRBJ1-5 gives the whole variable domain SQTIHQWPATLVQPVGSPLSLECTVEGTSNPNLYWYRQAAGRGLQLLFYSVGIGQISSEVPQNLSASRPQDRQFILSSKKLLLSDSGFYLCAWSVTGDQPQHFGDGTRLSIL.

Concerning this clone: Relative to the germline gene, one junction end is altered; a read error may explain this. This rearrangement joins TRBV7-9 to TRBJ2-7; possible D gene TRBD2, 6 bases. The germline gives CDR1 SEHNR, CDR2 FQNEAQ (reference sequence). This CDR3 has 13 amino acids. The CDR3 region is CSSSHGTSYEQYF. The CDR3, as DNA: TGTTCCAGCAGCCACGGGACTTCCTACGAGCAGTACTTC.

V usage is TRBV5-4 and J usage is TRBJ1-5; no firm D call. The CDR3 totals 14 residues. Germline CDR1 and CDR2: SGHNT and YYREEE (reference sequence). The V end lost 4 bases, the J end lost 3 bases, and 11 bases lay between the germline ends. CDR3 in amino acids: CASSKEGPNQPQHF. CDR3 nucleotides: TGTGCCAGCAGCAAGGAGGGTCCCAATCAGCCCCAGCATTTT.

The chain employs TRBV19 and TRBJ2-7; 7 nucleotides match TRBD1. This CDR3 region has 13 residues. V shed 3 bases and J 4 bases; nucleotides not matched to a gene: 3. The V gene's germline CDR1 is LNHDA and CDR2 SQIVND (reference sequence). CDR3 protein: CASSIGTAYEQYF. The CDR3 region has the DNA TGTGCCAGTAGTATTGGGACAGCATACGAGCAGTACTTC.

This chain uses TRBV5-5 with TRBJ2-1; 9 bases are shared with TRBD1. J lost 6 bases, V lost 4 bases, and 8 bases had no gene match. CDR3 length: 15 residues. CDR1 is SGHKS, CDR2 YYEKEE, per germline (reference sequence). The CDR3 DNA sequence: TGTGCCAGCAGCCCCGGGACAGGGAGATCCAATGAGCAGTTCTTC. It specifies CASSPGTGRSNEQFF.

This clone has a handful of counts. The chain joins TRBV25-1 to TRBJ2-3; 9 nucleotides agree with TRBD2. This CDR3 has 13 residues. Germline CDR1 is MGHDK and CDR2 is SYGVNS. V shed 3 bases, J shed 12 bases, and the junction held 7 bases outside the gene matches. CDR3 sequence reads: CASSDLGGRAQYF. Written as DNA, the CDR3 is TGTGCCAGCAGTGATCTTGGCGGGAGGGCCCAGTATTTT. Variable domain in full (rest from reference TRBV25-1 and TRBJ2-3): EADIYQTPRYLVIGTGKKITLECSQTMGHDKMYWYQQDPGMELHLIHYSYGVNSTEKGDLSSESTVSRIRTEHFPLTLESARPSHTSQYLCASSDLGGRAQYFGPGTRLTVL.